This is a list of T cell receptor beta chains from one sample in a study of cytomegalovirus exposure and HLA in healthy donors. Libraries were prepared by immunoSEQ multiplex PCR; TCRdb keeps only in-frame clonotypes and omits some of them. This repertoire shows about 130,000 clones, approximately 70% found once; its top ten account for about 2.4%. The sequencing input was PBMCs. These receptor sequences come from an older woman in good health and CMV-seropositive. Both conserved end residues are trimmed from each CDR3. Fields, in order: CDR3 protein, D gene, J gene, V gene, clone size. The D gene is left open where the match is weak. Clone sizes are given selectively: once, few, many, or a class where the clone is expanded.

CDR3: ASSLTGADT
D: TRBD1
J: TRBJ1-2
V: TRBV11-2
size: NA

CDR3: ASSFGTSQRVNEQF
D: TRBD2
J: TRBJ2-1
V: TRBV5-4
size: once

CDR3: ASSSRPAGNSPLH
D: NA
J: TRBJ1-6
V: TRBV6-5
size: NA

CDR3: ASSLVSGGFTDTQY
D: TRBD2
J: TRBJ2-3
V: TRBV7-9
size: NA

CDR3: ASSLRLAGGPGDTQY
D: TRBD2
J: TRBJ2-3
V: TRBV7-9
size: NA

CDR3: ASSLYRPNYNEQF
D: NA
J: TRBJ2-1
V: TRBV27
size: NA

CDR3: ASTVGGSSYNEQF
D: NA
J: TRBJ2-1
V: TRBV9
size: few

CDR3: ASLLDSYNSPLH
D: NA
J: TRBJ1-6
V: TRBV6-1
size: NA

CDR3: ASSVLAGAYNEQF
D: TRBD2
J: TRBJ2-1
V: TRBV7-3
size: NA

CDR3: ASKGGAGNQPQH
D: NA
J: TRBJ1-5
V: TRBV2
size: NA

CDR3: ASRQLRTGGHEQY
D: TRBD1
J: TRBJ2-7
V: TRBV5-1
size: NA

CDR3: ASSPERLSAEAF
D: NA
J: TRBJ1-1
V: TRBV9
size: NA

CDR3: ASSRLAGGDTEAF
D: NA
J: TRBJ1-1
V: TRBV4-2
size: NA

CDR3: ASSSSVEQY
D: NA
J: TRBJ2-5
V: TRBV6-1
size: NA

CDR3: ASNYDRSNQPQH
D: NA
J: TRBJ1-5
V: TRBV2
size: few

CDR3: ASSFPGREAEQY
D: TRBD2
J: TRBJ2-7
V: TRBV28
size: NA

CDR3: ASSLSTRQVSNQPQH
D: NA
J: TRBJ1-5
V: TRBV27
size: few

CDR3: ASTLFGAGGRRETQY
D: TRBD2
J: TRBJ2-5
V: TRBV27
size: NA

CDR3: ASSIATGVTGELF
D: NA
J: TRBJ2-2
V: TRBV19
size: once

CDR3: ASSVDRASTEAF
D: NA
J: TRBJ1-1
V: TRBV9
size: once

CDR3: ASSYSGGGGNYGYT
D: NA
J: TRBJ1-2
V: TRBV6-5
size: NA

CDR3: ASSPQGLINYGYT
D: NA
J: TRBJ1-2
V: TRBV9
size: few

CDR3: ASSREGLATSYEQY
D: TRBD2
J: TRBJ2-7
V: TRBV18
size: NA

CDR3: ASSPGTRTEAF
D: NA
J: TRBJ1-1
V: TRBV6-1
size: NA

CDR3: ASSSGQGPYTEAF
D: TRBD1
J: TRBJ1-1
V: TRBV19
size: NA

CDR3: ASSEAWTATNYGYT
D: NA
J: TRBJ1-2
V: TRBV2
size: NA

CDR3: ASFLGQGYEQY
D: NA
J: TRBJ2-7
V: TRBV28
size: few

CDR3: ASSLAGYPTGGYGYT
D: NA
J: TRBJ1-2
V: TRBV5-8
size: NA

CDR3: ASSHYTEAF
D: NA
J: TRBJ1-1
V: TRBV7-6
size: NA

CDR3: ATRGTRTNYGYT
D: NA
J: TRBJ1-2
V: TRBV18
size: NA

CDR3: AIPPPPKGQGYNEQF
D: NA
J: TRBJ2-1
V: TRBV21-1
size: NA

CDR3: ATGPSDPRGIQY
D: NA
J: TRBJ2-4
V: TRBV6-5
size: NA

CDR3: ASSDSYYGYT
D: NA
J: TRBJ1-2
V: TRBV9
size: few

CDR3: ASSLQGQGTDTQY
D: TRBD1
J: TRBJ2-3
V: TRBV11-2
size: NA

CDR3: ASSTVGVVNTEAF
D: NA
J: TRBJ1-1
V: TRBV7-2
size: NA

CDR3: ASSPLKAGAYNEQF
D: NA
J: TRBJ2-1
V: TRBV7-9
size: NA

CDR3: ASTIDGRRSEAF
D: NA
J: TRBJ1-1
V: TRBV2
size: NA

CDR3: ASSSQGYLYEQY
D: NA
J: TRBJ2-7
V: TRBV14
size: few

CDR3: ASSHSSETQY
D: NA
J: TRBJ2-5
V: TRBV6-1
size: NA

CDR3: ASSQAGQGFGTQY
D: TRBD1
J: TRBJ2-5
V: TRBV4-1
size: many

CDR3: ASSMRGAGNNEQF
D: TRBD2
J: TRBJ2-1
V: TRBV7-6
size: NA

CDR3: ASSPTGNEQF
D: TRBD1
J: TRBJ2-1
V: TRBV5-8
size: NA

CDR3: ASSLGGAVGSYEQY
D: TRBD2
J: TRBJ2-7
V: TRBV5-1
size: NA

CDR3: ASSQGKGFGQPQH
D: NA
J: TRBJ1-5
V: TRBV5-4
size: once

CDR3: ASSPRGVKTEAF
D: NA
J: TRBJ1-1
V: TRBV6-5
size: NA

CDR3: ASSSGRLAGSNEQF
D: TRBD2
J: TRBJ2-1
V: TRBV27
size: NA

CDR3: AGGTGSRTQY
D: TRBD1
J: TRBJ2-5
V: TRBV11-2
size: NA

CDR3: ASSLSRGLNTEAF
D: NA
J: TRBJ1-1
V: TRBV7-9
size: NA

CDR3: ASSSSDRYEQY
D: TRBD1
J: TRBJ2-7
V: TRBV19
size: NA

CDR3: ASSEYAGFPSGNTIY
D: NA
J: TRBJ1-3
V: TRBV11-2
size: NA